This T cell receptor beta chain was captured in a study of blood T cell repertoires in COVID-19. The data were produced by immunoSEQ multiplex PCR, yet TCRdb's version contains in-frame clones alone and is incomplete. The sample contains tens of thousands of clones, approximately 90% of which appear only once. CDR3 size: 15 residues. In germline, CDR1 is SGDLS, CDR2 YYNGEE. J lost 7 bases, V lost 4 bases, and 12 bases had no gene match. The sample taken for sequencing was peripheral blood. This TCR derives from an elderly woman with acute or convalescent COVID-19. The J gene is TRBJ2-7, the V gene TRBV9; 9 bases agree with TRBD1. CDR3 in amino acids: CASSPGTGRLKEQYF. The CDR3 region has the DNA TGTGCCAGCAGCCCGGGGACAGGGCGTCTGAAAGAGCAGTACTTC. The full variable domain, with the rest looked up from reference TRBV9 and TRBJ2-7, is DSGVTQTPKHLITATGQRVTLRCSPRSGDLSVYWYQQSLDQGLQFLIQYYNGEERAKGNILERFSAQQFPDLHSELNLSSLELGDSALYFCASSPGTGRLKEQYFGPGTRLTVT.